This T cell receptor beta chain was identified during a study of blood T cells in healthy people across ages. Broader study findings: Researchers judged that diversity estimates from one million T cells fell short of true values.

Next came a second PCR, run for about 6 to 12 cycles, which used a sample-barcoded 5' primer along with a J-beta primer mix. MiXCR was run by TCRdb on the 5' RACE reads, yielding one entry per CDR3 protein. The sample consists of over a million distinct CDR3 sequences, approximately 63% of them appearing once. Russia was home to the donors, healthy Caucasian individuals aged 6 to 90. Whenever a sample was processed, at least 6.5 million PBMCs were isolated. Per sample, at least 5 micrograms of total RNA were extracted. CDR1 and CDR2 (germline): MNHEY, SMNVEV (reference sequence). The CDR3 totals 14 residues. The V end lost 9 bases, the J end lost 8 bases, and 22 bases lay between the germline ends. This clonotype was counted a few times. Its antigen remains unidentified.

The sequenced sample consisted of blood. The rearrangement links TRBV27 to TRBJ1-2; possible D gene TRBD1, 6 bases. This clonotype was sampled from a young man in good health. In DNA, the CDR3 is TGTGCCAGTTCCCCGAGATGGGGGGCAGAAGGCTACACCTTC. This encodes CASSPRWGAEGYTF.